A single sample is the source of the 19 T cell receptor beta chains below, sequenced in a study of blood T cell repertoires in COVID-19. TCRdb's copy holds only in-frame clones and misses some; the assay was immunoSEQ multiplex PCR. The top ten clones hold 6.5% to 9.5% of a sample with some 490,000 clones, about 88% of them seen once. The sequenced sample was PBMCs or T cells enriched from blood (not recorded which). The receptors shown here come from a woman in her sixties who had recovered from COVID-19.

The chain employs TRBV7-9 and TRBJ1-1, with 9 positions matching TRBD1. Trimming took 5 bases from V and 4 from J; bases not matched to a gene: 8. This CDR3 comprises 15 residues. Per the germline V gene, CDR1 is SEHNR and CDR2 is FQNEAQ (reference sequence). CDR3 nucleotides: TGTGCCAGCAGCCCGCGGGACAGGGTAAGCACTGAAGCTTTCTTT. This encodes CASSPRDRVSTEAFF.

V gene TRBV10-3 combines with J gene TRBJ2-1; 11 positions agree with TRBD2. J lost 3 bases, V lost 0 bases, and 4 bases had no gene match. Looked up from germline, CDR1 is ENHRY and CDR2 is SYGVKD. The CDR3 loop spans 17 amino acids. CDR3 region: CAISESASGGRYNEQFF. Here the CDR3 DNA reads TGTGCCATCAGTGAGTCCGCTAGCGGGGGGCGCTACAATGAGCAGTTCTTC.

J is TRBJ1-5 and V is TRBV2; 7 bases map to TRBD1. The CDR3 is made up of 14 amino acids. With 5 bases clipped from V and 1 base from J, the junction kept 2 bases outside the gene matches. Germline CDR1 and CDR2: SNHLY and FYNNEI. The CDR3 nucleotides are TGTGCCAGCAGTCTGGGACAGAGCAATCAGCCCCAGCATTTT. Protein sequence: CASSLGQSNQPQHF.

The chain joins TRBV3-1 (or the pseudogene TRBV3-2) to TRBJ2-2; no definite D call. The V and J ends lost 3 bases and 2 bases respectively, with 7 bases between them. CDR3 size: 14 residues. Germline V CDR1 and CDR2: LGHDT, YNNKEL (reference sequence). The CDR3 DNA follows: TGTGCCAGCAGCCATAGGAGAAACACCGGGGAGCTGTTTTTT. Its protein is CASSHRRNTGELFF.

This chain uses TRBV19 with TRBJ1-5, with D perhaps matching TRBD1 (5 bases). The CDR3 spans 14 residues. V lost 1 base and J lost 7, with 11 bases in between. Looked up from germline, CDR1 is LNHDA and CDR2 is SQIVND (reference sequence). CDR3: CASSIVVGEQPQHF. CDR3 DNA sequence: TGTGCCAGTAGTATAGTTGTAGGGGAACAGCCCCAGCATTTT.

The chain couples TRBV5-1 to TRBJ1-4; 7 bases match TRBD1. CDR3 length equals 16 residues. The germline gives CDR1 SGHRS, CDR2 YFSETQ. V trimming: 1 base; J trimming: 4 bases; junction bases outside the gene matches: 7. The CDR3 nucleotides are TGCGCCAGCAGCTTGCGGGAGGGACAGATTAATGAAAAACTGTTTTTT. This gives the protein CASSLREGQINEKLFF.

This chain connects TRBV9 to TRBJ2-1; 8 bases fit TRBD1. V lost 1 base to trimming and J lost 8 bases; unmatched junction nucleotides: 14. This CDR3 contains 17 residues. Per germline, CDR1 SGDLS and CDR2 YYNGEE. The CDR3 coding sequence is TGTGCCAGCAGCGTACCGCCTCGGATAGGGACAGGAGATGAGCAGTTCTTC. It codes for CASSVPPRIGTGDEQFF.

The J gene is TRBJ2-5, the V gene TRBV27; 9 bases agree with TRBD1. CDR3 size: 15 residues. The ends lost 4 bases at V and 5 bases at J; junction bases unmatched: 8. Germline V gene sequence: CDR1 MNHEY, CDR2 SMNVEV (reference sequence). CDR3 sequence (DNA): TGTGCCAGCAGTTCTAACAGGGGGCGGTCGGAGACCCAGTACTTC. Translation: CASSSNRGRSETQYF.

The chain combines TRBV28 with TRBJ2-5, with TRBD1 identical over 7 bases. V lost 3 bases to trimming and J lost 5 bases; unmatched junction nucleotides: 12. CDR1 MDHEN and CDR2 SYDVKM come from the germline V gene. CDR3 size: 16 residues. Written as DNA, the CDR3 is TGTGCCAGCAGTTTCCTCGACAGGGACCCCTCCGAGACCCAGTACTTC. Amino acids: CASSFLDRDPSETQYF. Full variable domain (missing parts from reference TRBV28 and TRBJ2-5): DVKVTQSSRYLVKRTGEKVFLECVQDMDHENMFWYRQDPGLGLRLIYFSYDVKMKEKGDIPEGYSVSREKKERFSLILESASTNQTSMYLCASSFLDRDPSETQYFGPGTRLLVL.

The rearrangement joins TRBV2 to TRBJ2-7; D unresolved. V shed 0 bases and J shed 7 bases, with 13 bases lying between them. The germline gives CDR1 SNHLY, CDR2 FYNNEI. The CDR3 covers 14 residues. DNA of the CDR3: TGTGCCAGCAGTGAAGCGCTGGATGCTAGGGAGCAGTACGTC. Translated: CASSEALDAREQYV.

The V call is TRBV6-5, the J call TRBJ1-2; 7 bases fit TRBD1. The CDR3 extends over 15 amino acids. Unmatched junction bases numbered 5, after V lost 0 bases and J lost 4 bases. Germline V gene data show CDR1 as MNHEY and CDR2 as SVGAGI. The CDR3 reads CASSYSGRGSYGYTF. CDR3 DNA sequence: TGTGCCAGCAGTTACTCGGGCAGGGGGTCCTATGGCTACACCTTC.

The chain combines TRBV7-8 with TRBJ1-2; D unresolved. Germline CDR1 reads SGHVS; CDR2 reads FQNEAQ. V was cut by 4 bases and J by 4 bases, with 16 bases left in between. The CDR3 is made up of 15 amino acids. CDR3: CASSSDAGRSYGYTF. The CDR3 DNA follows: TGTGCCAGCAGCTCTGACGCCGGAAGGAGCTATGGCTACACCTTC.

The chain is built from TRBV5-1 and TRBJ1-3; TRBD1 agrees at 9 bases. V was clipped by 3 bases and J by 0 bases; unmatched bases: 1. This CDR3 region has 15 residues. CDR1 is SGHRS, CDR2 YFSETQ, per germline. CDR3 in amino acids: CASSWTGDSGNTIYF. The CDR3 DNA sequence: TGCGCCAGCAGCTGGACAGGGGACTCTGGAAACACCATATATTTT.

The chain recombines TRBV28 with TRBJ1-3; TRBD1 aligns across 10 bases. With 6 bases clipped from V and 2 bases from J, the junction kept 10 bases outside the gene matches. There are 17 residues in the CDR3. In germline, CDR1 is MDHEN, CDR2 SYDVKM. The CDR3 sequence is CASRRWGQGQAGNTIYF. The DNA of the CDR3 is TGTGCCAGCAGAAGATGGGGACAGGGGCAAGCTGGAAACACCATATATTTT.

This clone was observed a single time. This sequence joins TRBV6-1 and TRBJ2-2; 12 bases line up with TRBD1. Germline values: CDR1 MNHNS, CDR2 SASEGT. With V trimmed by 2 bases and J by 4 bases, 11 bases remained unmatched. The length of the CDR3 is 19 residues. The DNA for the CDR3 is TGTGCCAGCAGTGAAAGAGGGAGGGGACAGGGGGCTTTCACCGGGGAGCTGTTTTTT. Amino acid sequence: CASSERGRGQGAFTGELFF.

Comments on this clone: In the same sample, other DNA sequences code for this CDR3. The chain links TRBV5-1 to TRBJ2-5; 9 bases map to TRBD1. There are 14 residues in the CDR3. Germline V lookup: CDR1 SGHRS, CDR2 YFSETQ. V shed 4 bases and J 2 bases; nucleotides not matched to a gene: 3. CDR3 nucleotide sequence: TGCGCCAGCAGCCCCGGGACAGGGCAAGAGACCCAGTACTTC. Protein: CASSPGTGQETQYF. Complete variable domain (other parts from reference TRBV5-1 and TRBJ2-5): KAGVTQTPRYLIKTRGQQVTLSCSPISGHRSVSWYQQTPGQGLQFLFEYFSETQRNKGNFPGRFSGRQFSNSRSEMNVSTLELGDSALYLCASSPGTGQETQYFGPGTRLLVL.

This clone was observed once. The rearrangement uses TRBV9 and TRBJ2-5, with 11 bases lining up with TRBD2. Unmatched junction bases numbered 6, after V lost 3 bases and J lost 5 bases. The germline V gene encodes CDR1 SGDLS and CDR2 YYNGEE. The CDR3 totals 15 residues. The CDR3 reads CASSAHSGGAETQYF. DNA of the CDR3: TGTGCCAGCAGCGCCCATAGCGGGGGGGCCGAGACCCAGTACTTC. The variable domain in full, completed from reference TRBV9 and TRBJ2-5, reads DSGVTQTPKHLITATGQRVTLRCSPRSGDLSVYWYQQSLDQGLQFLIQYYNGEERAKGNILERFSAQQFPDLHSELNLSSLELGDSALYFCASSAHSGGAETQYFGPGTRLLVL.

The rearrangement uses TRBV13 and TRBJ2-3; 12 bases agree with TRBD2. This CDR3 is 17 amino acids long. CDR1 is PRHDT, CDR2 FYEKMQ, per germline (reference sequence). V dropped 4 bases and J dropped 3; count of bases not matched to a gene: 8. The CDR3 DNA is TGTGCCAGCAGCTCTAATGGACTAGCGGGGCGGACAGATACGCAGTATTTT. Its protein product is CASSSNGLAGRTDTQYF.

The chain couples TRBV10-3 to TRBJ1-2; D might be TRBD1 (5 bases). The V end was cut by 5 bases, the J end by 4 bases, with 14 bases between. The CDR3 consists of 14 residues. Germline V gene sequence: CDR1 ENHRY, CDR2 SYGVKD. The CDR3 DNA reads TGTGCCATCAGTCTTGCGGGGGGTTCCTATGGCTACACCTTC. This codes for CAISLAGGSYGYTF.